This T cell receptor beta chain was obtained from a study of early T cells in non-severe SARS-CoV-2 infection. Study at large: Sequencing of bulk RNA from unsorted whole blood was done, without chain pairing.

This clonotype was detected only a few times. The CDR3 runs 21 residues. The germline gives CDR1 SGHDN, CDR2 FVKESK. The V end lost 1 base, the J end lost 1 base, and 26 bases lay between the germline ends. The TCR library protocol attached unique molecular identifiers to the individual cDNA molecules. TCRdb reprocessed the 5' RACE reads via MiXCR and lists one record per CDR3 protein. The sample has 70,000 or so distinct CDR3 sequences, roughly 15% seen once; the top ten hold over 13%. Specimen: whole blood. The V call is TRBV14, the J call TRBJ1-5; D is possibly TRBD1 (6 bases). This clonotype was sampled from an adult who was a healthcare worker with PCR-confirmed SARS-CoV-2 infection or an uninfected control (not recorded which). For the CDR3, the DNA is TGTGCCAGCAGCCAAGTTGGGGCCCATACAGGGCTGGGCGGCAGCAATCAGCCCCAGCATTTT. Its protein is CASSQVGAHTGLGGSNQPQHF.